This T cell receptor beta chain was sequenced for a study of beta chain features in type 1 diabetes. Study context: Age, gender, cell numbers and subset yield matched between patients and controls.

The sequenced template was cDNA made from the entire isolated RNA. Produced via immunoSEQ multiplex PCR; TCRdb's table is partial and in-frame only. The sample contains roughly 50,000 clones, roughly 50% of which appear only once. CDR3 length equals 15 residues. The V gene end was trimmed by 10 bases and the J gene end by 1 base; junction bases not matched to a gene: 7. CDR1 MDHEN and CDR2 SYDVKM come from the germline V gene. Study-wide results and caveats: Across all four CD4+ subsets, people with type 1 diabetes showed modestly shorter TCRB CDR3s. The influence of HLA type on TCRB rearrangement stayed undetermined.

This clone was detected a few times. The antigen is undetermined. Each of the CD4+ naive, central memory, regulatory and stem cell-like memory populations was sorted via CD45RO/CCR7/CD25/CD127/CD95/CD27. The sample comprised Tregs from blood. The receptor comes from a woman in her forties with type 1 diabetes. This chain joins TRBV28 and TRBJ2-3; 11 bases agree with TRBD1. The CDR3 DNA is TGTGCCACCGAACGGGGACAGGGGGGCACAGATACGCAGTATTTT. Protein sequence: CATERGQGGTDTQYF.